The present entry profiles one T cell receptor beta chain with its context. The antigen is unknown. The CDR3 goes on 3 residues after the read ends, and that part is filled in from the germline J gene. The data are from a study of T cells in women clearing cervical HPV infection. Study-level background: Case blood was drawn when the lesion was first found; control blood after infection became undetectable. Study conclusions and caveats: It is unknown whether associations predate infection; no effector/memory or HPV-specific sorting. Cases carried less TRBV6-7 than controls: roughly 0.11% versus 0.16%.

This CDR3 has 13 amino acids. Between the trimmed V and J ends, which lost 3 bases and 6 bases, there was a span of 9 bases. Germline CDR1 SGHAT, CDR2 FQNNGV. Assay used: immunoSEQ multiplex PCR; TCRdb lists only in-frame clones, some missing. The ten most abundant clones cover approximately 25% of a sample with 23,000 or so clones. The receptor was isolated from a woman between 18 and 75 years old with a cervical HPV16 infection that either progressed to CIN3+ or cleared (not recorded which). Sequenced: blood buffy coat. V is TRBV11-2 and J is TRBJ2-4; D call uncertain. This CDR3 reads CASSFFNLNIQYF. The sequenced part of the CDR3 DNA is TGTGCCAGCAGCTTTTTTAACTTAAACATT.